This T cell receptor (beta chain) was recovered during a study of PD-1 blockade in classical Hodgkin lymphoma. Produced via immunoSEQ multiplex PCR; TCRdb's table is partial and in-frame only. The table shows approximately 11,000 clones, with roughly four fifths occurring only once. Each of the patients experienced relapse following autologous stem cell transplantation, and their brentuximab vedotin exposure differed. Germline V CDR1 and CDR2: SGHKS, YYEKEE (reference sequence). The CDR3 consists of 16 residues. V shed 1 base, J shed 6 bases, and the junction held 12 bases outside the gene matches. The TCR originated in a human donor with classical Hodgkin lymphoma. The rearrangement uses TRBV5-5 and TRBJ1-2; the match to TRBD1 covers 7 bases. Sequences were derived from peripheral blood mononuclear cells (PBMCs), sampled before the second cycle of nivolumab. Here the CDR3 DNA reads TGTGCCAGCAGCTTGTGGTTAGGGGGCGCGTACGATGGCTACACCTTC. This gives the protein CASSLWLGGAYDGYTF.